The entry below gives a single T cell receptor beta chain sequence along with its context. In the authors' workflow: Nucleated cell number was recorded as an estimate derived from reference gene primer amplification. Method: immunoSEQ multiplex PCR; TCRdb's copy keeps in-frame clones and lacks some. V, J and clone size were drawn from that table, and D and trimming were deduced from the DNA. This table has approximately 440,000 clones, 90% appearing once. Clinical histories supplied by participants themselves formed the basis of cohort assignment. This sample was included in a study of blood T cell repertoires in COVID-19. About the study: Italy, Spain and the United States were the sources of the convalescent and acute COVID-19 samples. Nucleic acid was either cDNA or gDNA, and it came from T cells, B-cell-depleted T cells, or PBMCs.

The CDR3 is made up of 15 amino acids. CDR1 is LNHDA and CDR2 is SQIVND in the germline V gene (reference sequence). The V end was cut by 1 base, the J end by 1 base, with 10 bases between. V gene TRBV19 combines with J gene TRBJ1-1, with a possible D match to TRBD1 (5 bases). The source material was PBMCs or T cells enriched from blood (not recorded which). This TCR derives from a man aged 18-30 years who had recovered from COVID-19. The CDR3 here is CASSIGGAANTEAFF. CDR3 nucleotide sequence: TGTGCCAGTAGTATAGGCGGGGCAGCGAACACTGAAGCTTTCTTT.